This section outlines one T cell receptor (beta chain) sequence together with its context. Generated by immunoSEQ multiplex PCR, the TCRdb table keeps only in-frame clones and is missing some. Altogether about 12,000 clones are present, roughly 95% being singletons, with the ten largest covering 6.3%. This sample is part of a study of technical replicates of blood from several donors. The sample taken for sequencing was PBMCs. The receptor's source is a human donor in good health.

CDR3 sequence (DNA): TGTGCCAGCCGAATGTCCCAGATCCCGATTAACACCGGGGAGCTGTTTTTT. This gives the protein CASRMSQIPINTGELFF. This rearrangement joins TRBV27 to TRBJ2-2; D call uncertain. V was pared by 8 bases and J by 2 bases, with 21 bases between. This CDR3 is 17 amino acids long. CDR1 is MNHEY, CDR2 SMNVEV, per germline (reference sequence).